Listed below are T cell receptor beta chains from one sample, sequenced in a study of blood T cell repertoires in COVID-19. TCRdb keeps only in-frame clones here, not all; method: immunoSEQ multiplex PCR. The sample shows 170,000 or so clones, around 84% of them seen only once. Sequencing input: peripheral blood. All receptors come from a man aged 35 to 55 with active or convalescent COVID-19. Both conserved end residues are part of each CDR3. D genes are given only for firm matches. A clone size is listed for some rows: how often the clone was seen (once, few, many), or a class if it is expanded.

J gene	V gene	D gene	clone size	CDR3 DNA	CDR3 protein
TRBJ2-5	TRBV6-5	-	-	TGTGCCAGCAGTTCCCTTCCTGGAGGGGAGACCCAGTACTTC	CASSSLPGGETQYF
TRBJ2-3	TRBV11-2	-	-	TGTGCCAGTAAACTGGGGGGAAGCACAGATACGCAGTATTTT	CASKLGGSTDTQYF
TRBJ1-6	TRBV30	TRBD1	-	TGTGCCTGGAACCCAATGGACAGGGGGCGAAATTCACCCCTCCACTTT	CAWNPMDRGRNSPLHF
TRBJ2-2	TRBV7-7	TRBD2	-	TGTGCTAGCAGCCTCCGGCGGGGGGGCGCGAACACCGGGGAGCTGTTTTTT	CASSLRRGGANTGELFF
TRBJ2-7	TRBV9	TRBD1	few	TGTGCCAGCAGCGCTGGGACAGGTCCCTACGAGCAGTACTTC	CASSAGTGPYEQYF
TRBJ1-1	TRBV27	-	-	TGTGCCAGCAGGGAGGGGACTGAAGCTTTCTTT	CASREGTEAFF
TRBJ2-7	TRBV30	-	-	TGTGCCTGGAGTTTGGTCCGGTGGGGCTCCGAGCAGTACTTC	CAWSLVRWGSEQYF
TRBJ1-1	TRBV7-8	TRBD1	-	TGTGCCAGCAGACTCGACAGGGTGAACACTGAAGCTTTCTTT	CASRLDRVNTEAFF
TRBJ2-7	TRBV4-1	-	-	TGCGCCAGCAGTGCGAGGCGGCGAGGAGGGGAGCAGTACTTC	CASSARRRGGEQYF
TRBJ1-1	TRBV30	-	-	TGTGCCTGGAATCCAAGGACAGCCATGAACACTGAAGCTTTCTTT	CAWNPRTAMNTEAFF
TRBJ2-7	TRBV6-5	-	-	TGTGCCAGCAGTTACTCAGGCGGGCAGATTGTATACGAGCAGTACTTC	CASSYSGGQIVYEQYF
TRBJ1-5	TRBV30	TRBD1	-	TGTGCCTGGAGTGCTCGGACAGGGGTCTATCAGCCCCAGCATTTT	CAWSARTGVYQPQHF
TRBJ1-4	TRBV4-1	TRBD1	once	TGCGCCAGCAGCCAATCAGGGACAGGTAATGAAAAACTGTTTTTT	CASSQSGTGNEKLFF
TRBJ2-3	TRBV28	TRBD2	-	TGTGCCAGCAGTTTAACTAGCGGGTTCACAGATACGCAGTATTTT	CASSLTSGFTDTQYF
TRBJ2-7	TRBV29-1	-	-	TGCAGCGTTGAGTCCAGCTCCTACGAGCAGTACTTC	CSVESSSYEQYF
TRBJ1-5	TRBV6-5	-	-	TGTGCCAGCAAGACCGGACAGAGGAATCAGCCCCAGCATTTT	CASKTGQRNQPQHF
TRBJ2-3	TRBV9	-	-	TGTGCCAGCAGCGTAGGATCAGGGGCCGCCACAGATACGCAGTATTTT	CASSVGSGAATDTQYF
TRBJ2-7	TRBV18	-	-	TGTGCCAGCTCAACGGCAGGTCTAAGCGAGCAGTACTTC	CASSTAGLSEQYF
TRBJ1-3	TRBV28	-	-	TGTGCCAGCAGAGTGGGTTCTAGTTCCGGAAACACCATATATTTT	CASRVGSSSGNTIYF
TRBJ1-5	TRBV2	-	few	TGTGCCAGCAGTAGGACACCCACGGCCCAGCATTTT	CASSRTPTAQHF
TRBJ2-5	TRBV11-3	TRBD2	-	TGTGCCAGCAGCAGCTATATAGCGGGGGGCGCTCGGGAGACCCAGTACTTC	CASSSYIAGGARETQYF
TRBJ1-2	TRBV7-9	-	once	TGTGCCAGCAGCCTAATACAGGATGGCTACACCTTC	CASSLIQDGYTF
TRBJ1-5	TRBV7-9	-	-	TGTGCCAGCAGCTTAAATCCGGGGATCGGGAATCAGCCCCAGCATTTT	CASSLNPGIGNQPQHF
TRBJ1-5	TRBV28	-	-	TGTGCCAGCAGTTACCTCGAGTCTCAGCCCCAGCATTTT	CASSYLESQPQHF
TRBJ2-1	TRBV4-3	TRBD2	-	TGCGCCAGCAGCCACCACAGGACTAGCGGGGGGACATTTAATGAGCAGTTCTTC	CASSHHRTSGGTFNEQFF
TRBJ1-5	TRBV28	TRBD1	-	TGTGCCAGCAGTGCTGGGACAGTTACTCATCAGCCCCAGCATTTT	CASSAGTVTHQPQHF
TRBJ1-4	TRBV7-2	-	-	TGTGCCAGCAGCTCGGGGAGAGGTGGTGAAAAACTGTTTTTT	CASSSGRGGEKLFF
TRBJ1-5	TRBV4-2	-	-	TGTGCCAGCAGCCAAGAGTTAGGGTTGGGAGCCCAGCATTTT	CASSQELGLGAQHF
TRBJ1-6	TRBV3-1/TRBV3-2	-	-	TGTGCCAGCAGCCAAACAGGGAATTCACCCCTCCACTTT	CASSQTGNSPLHF
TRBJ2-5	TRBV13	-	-	TGTGCCAGCAGCTTATGGCCCGTCCTGGAGGAGACCCAGTACTTC	CASSLWPVLEETQYF
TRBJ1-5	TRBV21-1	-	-	TGTGCCAGTACTGGCCCGAGGGCCCGCCCAAGTCAGCCCCAGCATTTT	CASTGPRARPSQPQHF
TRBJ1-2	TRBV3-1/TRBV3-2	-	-	TGTGCCAGCAGCTGGGAAATAGGCGGGGGAAACTATGGCTACACCTTC	CASSWEIGGGNYGYTF
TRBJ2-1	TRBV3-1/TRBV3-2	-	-	TGTGCCAGCAGCCCATCACCGGGGGAAAACAATGAGCAGTTCTTC	CASSPSPGENNEQFF
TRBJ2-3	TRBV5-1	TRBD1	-	TGCGCCAGCAGCTTGTCGGCGACAGGGGGACGCACAGATACGCAGTATTTT	CASSLSATGGRTDTQYF
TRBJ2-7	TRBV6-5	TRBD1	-	TGTGCCAGCAGTTACTCCGGGACAGACTCCTACGAGCAGTACTTC	CASSYSGTDSYEQYF
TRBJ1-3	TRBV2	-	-	TGTGCCAGCAGGAGTAATTCTGGAAACACCATATATTTT	CASRSNSGNTIYF
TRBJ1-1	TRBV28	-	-	TGTGCCAGCAGTTCCCCCCGAGGCGGGAACACTGAAGCTTTCTTT	CASSSPRGGNTEAFF
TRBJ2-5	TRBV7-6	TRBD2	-	TGTGCCAGCAGCTCTGGGACTACCTACCAAGAGACCCAGTACTTC	CASSSGTTYQETQYF
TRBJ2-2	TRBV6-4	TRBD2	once	TGTGCCAGCAGGAATAGCGGGGGGCCAACGAGAACCGGGGAGCTGTTTTTT	CASRNSGGPTRTGELFF
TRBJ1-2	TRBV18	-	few	TGTGCCAGCTCACCATCAGGAGGCTATGGCTACACCTTC	CASSPSGGYGYTF
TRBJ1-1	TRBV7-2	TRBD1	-	TGTGCCAGCAGCTTCGCGGACAGGGGGCTTACTGAAGCTTTCTTT	CASSFADRGLTEAFF
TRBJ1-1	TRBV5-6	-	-	TGTGCCAGCAGCCCCTGGGGGGAAACCATGAACACTGAAGCTTTCTTT	CASSPWGETMNTEAFF
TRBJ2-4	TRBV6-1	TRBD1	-	TGTGCCAGCAGTGCACCGGGACAGAAAAACATTCAGTACTTC	CASSAPGQKNIQYF
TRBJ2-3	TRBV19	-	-	TGTGCCAGTACCTTGGCCAGCACAGATACGCAGTATTTT	CASTLASTDTQYF
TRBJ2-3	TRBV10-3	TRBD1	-	TGTGCCATCAGTGGGAAGACAGGGGTGGCAGATACGCAGTATTTT	CAISGKTGVADTQYF
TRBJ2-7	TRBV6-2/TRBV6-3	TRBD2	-	TGTGCCAGCAGCCACGAAATAGGACTAGCGGGGGGGCAAAACTACGAGCAGTACTTC	CASSHEIGLAGGQNYEQYF
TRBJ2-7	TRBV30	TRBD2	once	TGTGCCTGGAGGGGACTAACGTACGAGCAGTACTTC	CAWRGLTYEQYF
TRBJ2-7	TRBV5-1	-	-	TGCGCCAGCAGCGACCCGGGTACTTCCTCCTACGAGCAGTACTTC	CASSDPGTSSYEQYF
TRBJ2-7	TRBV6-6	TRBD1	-	TGTGCCAGCAGGCTACAGGGGGAGTACTACGAGCAGTACTTC	CASRLQGEYYEQYF
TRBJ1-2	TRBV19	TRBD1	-	TGTGCCATTAGACAGGGACCGCTGCTAGGATCCTACACCTTC	CAIRQGPLLGSYTF
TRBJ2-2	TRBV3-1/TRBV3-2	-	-	TGTGCCAGCAGCCAATCTAACGGGGAGCTGTTTTTT	CASSQSNGELFF
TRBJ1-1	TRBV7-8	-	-	TGTGCCAGCAGCTCCATGGATAGAGGGATCACTGAAGCTTTCTTT	CASSSMDRGITEAFF
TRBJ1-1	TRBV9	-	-	TGTGCCAGCAGCAAGAACCCGGGGGCTGAAGCTTTCTTT	CASSKNPGAEAFF
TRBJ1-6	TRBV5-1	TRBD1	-	TGCGCCAGCAGCAGGGGGACAGACAATTCACCCCTCCACTTT	CASSRGTDNSPLHF